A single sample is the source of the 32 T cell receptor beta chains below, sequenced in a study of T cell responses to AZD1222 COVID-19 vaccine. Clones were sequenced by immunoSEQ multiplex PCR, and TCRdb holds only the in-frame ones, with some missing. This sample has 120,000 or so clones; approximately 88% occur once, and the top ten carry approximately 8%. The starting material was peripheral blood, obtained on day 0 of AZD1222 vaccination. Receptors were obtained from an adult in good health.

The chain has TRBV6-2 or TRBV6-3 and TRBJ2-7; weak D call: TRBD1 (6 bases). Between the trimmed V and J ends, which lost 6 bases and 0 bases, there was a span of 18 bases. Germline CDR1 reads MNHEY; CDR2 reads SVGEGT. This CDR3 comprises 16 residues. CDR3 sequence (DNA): TGTGCCAGCAGACCTTCTCGGACAGTTGGCTCCTACGAGCAGTACTTC. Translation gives CASRPSRTVGSYEQYF.

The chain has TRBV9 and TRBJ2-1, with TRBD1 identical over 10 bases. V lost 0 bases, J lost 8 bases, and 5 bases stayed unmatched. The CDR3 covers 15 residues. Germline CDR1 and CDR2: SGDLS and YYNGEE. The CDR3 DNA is TGTGCCAGCAGCGTAGGAGGGACAGGGGCCGATGAGCAGTTCTTC. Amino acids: CASSVGGTGADEQFF.

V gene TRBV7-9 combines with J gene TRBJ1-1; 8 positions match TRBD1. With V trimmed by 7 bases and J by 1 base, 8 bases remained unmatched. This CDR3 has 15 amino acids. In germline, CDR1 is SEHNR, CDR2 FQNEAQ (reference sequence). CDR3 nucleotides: TGTGCCAGCACCCGAATGGGACAGGAGAACACTGAAGCTTTCTTT. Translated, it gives CASTRMGQENTEAFF.

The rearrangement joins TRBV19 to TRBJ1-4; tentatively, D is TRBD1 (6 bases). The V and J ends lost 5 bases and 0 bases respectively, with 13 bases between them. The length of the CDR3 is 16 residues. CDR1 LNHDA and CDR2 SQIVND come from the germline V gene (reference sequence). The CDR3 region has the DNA TGTGCCAGTAGTCAACAACGACAGGCAACTAATGAAAAACTGTTTTTT. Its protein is CASSQQRQATNEKLFF.

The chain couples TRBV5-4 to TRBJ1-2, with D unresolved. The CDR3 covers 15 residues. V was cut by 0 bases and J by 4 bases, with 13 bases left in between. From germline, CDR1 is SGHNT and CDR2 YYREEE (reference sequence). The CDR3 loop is CASSLAPEHIYGYTF. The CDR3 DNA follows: TGTGCCAGCAGCTTGGCCCCGGAGCATATCTATGGCTACACCTTC. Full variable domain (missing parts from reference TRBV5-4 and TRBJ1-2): ETGVTQSPTHLIKTRGQQVTLRCSSQSGHNTVSWYQQALGQGPQFIFQYYREEENGRGNFPPRFSGLQFPNYSSELNVNALELDDSALYLCASSLAPEHIYGYTFGSGTRLTVV.

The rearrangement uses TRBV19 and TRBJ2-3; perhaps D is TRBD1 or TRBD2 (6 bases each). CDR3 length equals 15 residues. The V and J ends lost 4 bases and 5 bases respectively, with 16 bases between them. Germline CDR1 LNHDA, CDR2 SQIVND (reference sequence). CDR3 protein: CASSTQRGREDTQYF. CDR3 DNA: TGTGCCAGTAGTACCCAACGGGGGCGAGAAGATACGCAGTATTTT.

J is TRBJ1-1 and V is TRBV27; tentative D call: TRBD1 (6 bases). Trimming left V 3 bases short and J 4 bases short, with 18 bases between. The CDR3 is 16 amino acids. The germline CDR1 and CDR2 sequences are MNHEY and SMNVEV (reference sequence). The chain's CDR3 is CASSFYSSVGGTEAFF. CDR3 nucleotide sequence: TGTGCCAGCAGTTTTTACTCGTCGGTAGGGGGCACTGAAGCTTTCTTT.

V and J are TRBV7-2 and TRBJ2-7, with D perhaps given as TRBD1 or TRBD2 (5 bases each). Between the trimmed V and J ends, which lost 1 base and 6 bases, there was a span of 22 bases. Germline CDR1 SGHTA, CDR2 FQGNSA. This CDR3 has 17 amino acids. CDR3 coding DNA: TGTGCCAGCAGCTTAGGTATGGGTCGAGAGAAGGGGACCGAGCAGTACTTC. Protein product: CASSLGMGREKGTEQYF. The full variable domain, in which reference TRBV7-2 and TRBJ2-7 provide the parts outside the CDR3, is GAGVSQSPSNKVTEKGKDVELRCDPISGHTALYWYRQSLGQGLEFLIYFQGNSAPDKSGLPSDRFSAERTGGSVSTLTIQRTQQEDSAVYLCASSLGMGREKGTEQYFGPGTRLTVT.

The CDR3 nucleotides are TGTGCCAGCAGCGCTCCGGGACAGGGGACGAACGAGCAGTACTTC. As protein: CASSAPGQGTNEQYF. V and J are TRBV3-1 (or the pseudogene TRBV3-2) and TRBJ2-7; 10 positions agree with TRBD1. Germline lookup yields CDR1 LGHDT and CDR2 YNNKEL (reference sequence). V was pared by 5 bases and J by 5 bases, with 9 bases of the junction left unmatched. CDR3 size: 15 residues.

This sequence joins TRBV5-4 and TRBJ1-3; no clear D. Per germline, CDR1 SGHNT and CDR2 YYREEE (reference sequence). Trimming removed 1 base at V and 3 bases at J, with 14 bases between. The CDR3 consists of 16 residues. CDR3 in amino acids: CASSLWLDGLGNTIYF. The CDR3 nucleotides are TGTGCCAGCAGCTTGTGGTTGGACGGGCTTGGAAACACCATATATTTT.

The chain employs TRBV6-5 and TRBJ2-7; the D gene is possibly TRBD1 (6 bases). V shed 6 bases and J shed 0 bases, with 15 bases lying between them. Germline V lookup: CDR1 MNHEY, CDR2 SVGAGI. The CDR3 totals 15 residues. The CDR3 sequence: CASRYRERSSYEQYF. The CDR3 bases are TGTGCCAGCAGATACAGGGAGCGCAGCTCCTACGAGCAGTACTTC.

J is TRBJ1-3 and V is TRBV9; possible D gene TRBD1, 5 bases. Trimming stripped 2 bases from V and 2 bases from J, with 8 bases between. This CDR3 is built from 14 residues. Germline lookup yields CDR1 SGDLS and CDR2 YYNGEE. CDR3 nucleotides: TGTGCCAGCAGCGTGGAGACAGCTGGAAACACCATATATTTT. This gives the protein CASSVETAGNTIYF.

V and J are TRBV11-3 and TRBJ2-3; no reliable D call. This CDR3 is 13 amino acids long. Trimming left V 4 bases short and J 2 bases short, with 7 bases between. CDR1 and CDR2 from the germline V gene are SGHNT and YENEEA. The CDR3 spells CASSSTLTDTQYF. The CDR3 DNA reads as TGTGCCAGCAGCTCGACCCTCACAGATACGCAGTATTTT.

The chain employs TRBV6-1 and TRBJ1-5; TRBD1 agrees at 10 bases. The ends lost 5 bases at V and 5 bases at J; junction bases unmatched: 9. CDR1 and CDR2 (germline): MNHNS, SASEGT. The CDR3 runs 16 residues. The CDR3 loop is CASSQEWDRGDQPQHF. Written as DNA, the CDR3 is TGTGCCAGCAGTCAAGAGTGGGACAGGGGCGATCAGCCCCAGCATTTT.

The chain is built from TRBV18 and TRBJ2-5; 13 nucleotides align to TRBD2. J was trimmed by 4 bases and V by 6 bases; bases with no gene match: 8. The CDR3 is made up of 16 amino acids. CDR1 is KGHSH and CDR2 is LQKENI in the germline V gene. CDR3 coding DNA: TGTGCCAGCTCGCGAACTAGCGGGGGGGCAACAGAGACCCAGTACTTC. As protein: CASSRTSGGATETQYF.

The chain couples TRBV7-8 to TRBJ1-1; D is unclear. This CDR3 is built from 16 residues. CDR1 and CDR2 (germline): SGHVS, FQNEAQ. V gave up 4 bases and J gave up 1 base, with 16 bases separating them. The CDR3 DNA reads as TGTGCCAGCAGCTCGGGAGCCAGGAAGGGGAACACTGAAGCTTTCTTT. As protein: CASSSGARKGNTEAFF.

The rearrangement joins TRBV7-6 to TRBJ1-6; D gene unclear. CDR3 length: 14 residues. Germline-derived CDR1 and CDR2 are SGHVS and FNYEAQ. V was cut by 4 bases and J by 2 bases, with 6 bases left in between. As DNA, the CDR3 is TGTGCCAGCAGCTCCGGGGCCTATAATTCACCCCTCCACTTT. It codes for CASSSGAYNSPLHF. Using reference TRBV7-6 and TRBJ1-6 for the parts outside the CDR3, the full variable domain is GAGVSQSPRYKVTKRGQDVALRCDPISGHVSLYWYRQALGQGPEFLTYFNYEAQQDKSGLPNDRFSAERPEGSISTLTIQRTEQRDSAMYRCASSSGAYNSPLHFGNGTRLTVT.

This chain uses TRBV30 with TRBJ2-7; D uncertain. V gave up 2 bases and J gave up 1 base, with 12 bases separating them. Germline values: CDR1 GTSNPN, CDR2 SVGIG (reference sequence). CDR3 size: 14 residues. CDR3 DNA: TGTGCCTGGAGTATAGGACGGGTTTCCTACGAGCAGTACTTC. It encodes CAWSIGRVSYEQYF.

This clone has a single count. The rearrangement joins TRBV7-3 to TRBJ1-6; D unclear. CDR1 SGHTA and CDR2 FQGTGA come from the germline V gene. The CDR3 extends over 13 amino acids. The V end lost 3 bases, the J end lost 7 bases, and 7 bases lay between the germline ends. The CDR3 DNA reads TGTGCCAGCAGCTTTGGAAGGAATTCACCCCTCCACTTT. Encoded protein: CASSFGRNSPLHF.

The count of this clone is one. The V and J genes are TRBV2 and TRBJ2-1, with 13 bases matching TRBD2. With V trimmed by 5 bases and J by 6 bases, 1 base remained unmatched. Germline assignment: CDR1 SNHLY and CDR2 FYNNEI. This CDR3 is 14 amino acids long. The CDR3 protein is CASSRLAGGNEQFF. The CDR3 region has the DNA TGTGCCAGCAGTCGACTAGCGGGGGGCAATGAGCAGTTCTTC. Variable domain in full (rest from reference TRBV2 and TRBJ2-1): EPEVTQTPSHQVTQMGQEVILRCVPISNHLYFYWYRQILGQKVEFLVSFYNNEISEKSEIFDDQFSVERPDGSNFTLKIRSTKLEDSAMYFCASSRLAGGNEQFFGPGTRLTVL.

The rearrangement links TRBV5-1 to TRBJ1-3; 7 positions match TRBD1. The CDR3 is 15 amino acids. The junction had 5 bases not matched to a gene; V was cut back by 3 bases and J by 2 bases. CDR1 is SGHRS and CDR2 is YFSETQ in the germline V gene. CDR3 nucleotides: TGCGCCAGCAGCTCAACCGGGACAGCTGGAAACACCATATATTTT. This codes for CASSSTGTAGNTIYF.

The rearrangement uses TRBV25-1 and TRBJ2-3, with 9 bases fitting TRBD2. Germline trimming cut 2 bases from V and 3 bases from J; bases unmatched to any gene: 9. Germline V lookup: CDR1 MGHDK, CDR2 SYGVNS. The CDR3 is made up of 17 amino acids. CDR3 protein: CASSEPSGRMRTDTQYF. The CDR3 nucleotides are TGTGCCAGCAGTGAACCGAGCGGGAGGATGCGTACAGATACGCAGTATTTT.

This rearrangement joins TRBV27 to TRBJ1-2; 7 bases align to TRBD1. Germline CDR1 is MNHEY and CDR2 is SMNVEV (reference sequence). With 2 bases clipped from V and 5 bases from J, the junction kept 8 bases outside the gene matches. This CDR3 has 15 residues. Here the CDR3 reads CASSLRGLPSYGYTF. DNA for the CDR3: TGTGCCAGCAGTTTAAGGGGGCTCCCCTCATATGGCTACACCTTC.

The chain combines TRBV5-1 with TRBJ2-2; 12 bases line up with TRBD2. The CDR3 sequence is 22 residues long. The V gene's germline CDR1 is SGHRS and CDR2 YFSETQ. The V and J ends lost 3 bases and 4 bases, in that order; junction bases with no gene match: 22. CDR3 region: CASSSRPEGVTSGRARTGELFF. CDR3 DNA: TGCGCCAGCAGCTCCCGACCCGAGGGTGTGACTAGCGGGAGAGCGCGCACCGGGGAGCTGTTTTTT.

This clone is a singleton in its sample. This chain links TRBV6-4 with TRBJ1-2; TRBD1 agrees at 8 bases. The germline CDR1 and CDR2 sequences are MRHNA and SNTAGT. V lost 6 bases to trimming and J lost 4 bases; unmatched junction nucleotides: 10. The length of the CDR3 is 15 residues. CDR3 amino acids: CASSQGQGGGYGYTF. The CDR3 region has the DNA TGTGCCAGCAGCCAAGGACAGGGTGGTGGCTATGGCTACACCTTC.

The CDR3 here is CSASAESWETQYF. The CDR3 DNA follows: TGCAGTGCTAGTGCCGAATCTTGGGAGACCCAGTACTTC. The chain combines TRBV20-1 with TRBJ2-5; D unresolved. The germline gives CDR1 DFQATT, CDR2 SNEGSKA (reference sequence). Trimming left V 3 bases short and J 5 bases short, with 13 bases between. This CDR3 contains 13 residues.

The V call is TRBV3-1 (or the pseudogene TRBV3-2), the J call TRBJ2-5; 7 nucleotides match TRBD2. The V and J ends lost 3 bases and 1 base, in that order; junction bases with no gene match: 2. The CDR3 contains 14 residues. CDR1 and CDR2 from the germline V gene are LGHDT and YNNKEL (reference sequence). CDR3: CASSQRGFQETQYF. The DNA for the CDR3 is TGTGCCAGCAGCCAGCGGGGGTTCCAAGAGACCCAGTACTTC.

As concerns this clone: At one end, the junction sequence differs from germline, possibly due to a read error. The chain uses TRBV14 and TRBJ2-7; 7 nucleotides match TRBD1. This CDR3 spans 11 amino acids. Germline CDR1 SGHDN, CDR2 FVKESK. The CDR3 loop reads CASSSIGTVRF. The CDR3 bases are TGTGCCAGCAGCTCTATAGGGACAGTGCGCTTC.

The CDR3 nucleotides are TGTGCCAGCTCACCACCCTCCAGGGGTGAAGAGACCCAGTACTTC. Its translation: CASSPPSRGEETQYF. The V call is TRBV18, the J call TRBJ2-5, with D tentatively TRBD1 (6 bases). CDR3 length: 15 amino acids. Germline assignment: CDR1 KGHSH and CDR2 LQKENI. Trimming stripped 0 bases from V and 3 bases from J, with 11 bases between.

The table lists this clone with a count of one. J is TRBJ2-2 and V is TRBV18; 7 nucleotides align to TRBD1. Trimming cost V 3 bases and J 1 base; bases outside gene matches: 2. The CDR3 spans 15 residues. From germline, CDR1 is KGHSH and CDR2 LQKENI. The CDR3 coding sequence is TGTGCCAGCTCACCTCGACAGGGGAACACCGGGGAGCTGTTTTTT. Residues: CASSPRQGNTGELFF.

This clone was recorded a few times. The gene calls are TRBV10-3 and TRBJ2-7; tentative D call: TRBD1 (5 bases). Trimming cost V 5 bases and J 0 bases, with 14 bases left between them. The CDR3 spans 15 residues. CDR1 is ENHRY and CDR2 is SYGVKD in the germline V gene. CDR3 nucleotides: TGTGCCATCAGTAGTCCCCAGGGTGGCTCCTACGAGCAGTACTTC. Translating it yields CAISSPQGGSYEQYF.

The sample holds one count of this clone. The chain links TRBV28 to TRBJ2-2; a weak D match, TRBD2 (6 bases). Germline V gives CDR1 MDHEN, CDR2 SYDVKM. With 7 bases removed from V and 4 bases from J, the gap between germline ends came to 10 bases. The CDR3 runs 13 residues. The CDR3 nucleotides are TGTGCCAGCACCATGGGGGGCACCGGGGAGCTGTTTTTT. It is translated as CASTMGGTGELFF.